The T cell receptor (beta chain) described here comes from a study of blood T cell repertoires in COVID-19. The overall study: Sources were T cells, B-cell-depleted T cells, or PBMCs; the material itself was cDNA or gDNA.

V trimming: 7 bases; J trimming: 3 bases; junction bases outside the gene matches: 21. The CDR3 length is 18 residues. Germline assignment: CDR1 MDHEN and CDR2 SYDVKM. Per the original methods: Amplifying reference gene primers gave estimates of nucleated cell counts. Clones were sequenced by immunoSEQ multiplex PCR, and TCRdb holds only the in-frame ones, with some missing. V, J and clone size are taken as reported in that table, and D and trimming were inferred from the DNA itself. This sample yields 170,000 or so clones, of which 70% to 90% are seen a single time; about 3% belongs to the top ten. This chain connects TRBV28 to TRBJ2-7, with TRBD2 identical over 7 bases. Specimen: peripheral blood. The receptor was isolated from a man aged 40-49 years with active or convalescent COVID-19. In nucleotides, the CDR3 is TGTGCCAGCATCCCGACCCCGGGGGGTGGCCAGCCAATCTACGAGCAGTACTTC. As protein: CASIPTPGGGQPIYEQYF.